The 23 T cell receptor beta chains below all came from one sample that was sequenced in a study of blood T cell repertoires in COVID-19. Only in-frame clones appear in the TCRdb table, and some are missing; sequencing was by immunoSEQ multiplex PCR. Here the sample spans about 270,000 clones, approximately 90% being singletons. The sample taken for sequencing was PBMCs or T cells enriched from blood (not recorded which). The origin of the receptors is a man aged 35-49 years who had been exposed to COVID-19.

CDR3 protein: CASSPESREGWSEQFF. In nucleotides, the CDR3 is TGTGCCAGCAGCCCTGAATCCCGGGAGGGCTGGTCTGAGCAGTTCTTC. This chain connects TRBV7-2 to TRBJ2-1; TRBD2 matches at 8 bases. Germline CDR1 SGHTA, CDR2 FQGNSA. CDR3 length equals 16 residues. Trimming took 5 bases from V and 9 from J; bases not matched to a gene: 15.

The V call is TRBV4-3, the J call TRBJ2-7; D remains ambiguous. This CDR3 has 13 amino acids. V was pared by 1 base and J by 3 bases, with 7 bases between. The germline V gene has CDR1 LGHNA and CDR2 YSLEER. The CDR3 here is CASSQGLVYEQYF. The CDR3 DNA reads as TGCGCCAGCAGCCAAGGTCTCGTCTACGAGCAGTACTTC.

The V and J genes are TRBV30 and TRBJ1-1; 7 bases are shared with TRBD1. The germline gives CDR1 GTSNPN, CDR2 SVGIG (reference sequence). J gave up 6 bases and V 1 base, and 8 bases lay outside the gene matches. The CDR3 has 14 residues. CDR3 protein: CAWSGGTAFSEAFF. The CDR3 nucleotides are TGTGCCTGGAGTGGTGGGACAGCCTTCTCTGAAGCTTTCTTT.

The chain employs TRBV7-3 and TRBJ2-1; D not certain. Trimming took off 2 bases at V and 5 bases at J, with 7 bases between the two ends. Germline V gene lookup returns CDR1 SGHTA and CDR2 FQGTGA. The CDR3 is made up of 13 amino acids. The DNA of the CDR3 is TGTGCCAGCAGCTTAGGCTTCAACAATGAGCAGTTCTTC. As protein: CASSLGFNNEQFF.

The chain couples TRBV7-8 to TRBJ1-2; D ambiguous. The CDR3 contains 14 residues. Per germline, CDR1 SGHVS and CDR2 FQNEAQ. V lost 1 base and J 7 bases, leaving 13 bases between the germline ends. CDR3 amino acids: CASSLVSQRGGYTF. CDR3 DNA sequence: TGTGCCAGCAGCTTAGTGTCGCAGAGAGGTGGCTACACCTTC.

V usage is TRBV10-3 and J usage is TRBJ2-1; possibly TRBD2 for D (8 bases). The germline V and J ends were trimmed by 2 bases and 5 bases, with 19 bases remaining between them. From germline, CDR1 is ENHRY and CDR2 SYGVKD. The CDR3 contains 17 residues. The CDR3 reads CAISELTGTRIHNEQFF. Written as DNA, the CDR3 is TGTGCCATCAGTGAGCTGACAGGGACTAGGATCCACAATGAGCAGTTCTTC.

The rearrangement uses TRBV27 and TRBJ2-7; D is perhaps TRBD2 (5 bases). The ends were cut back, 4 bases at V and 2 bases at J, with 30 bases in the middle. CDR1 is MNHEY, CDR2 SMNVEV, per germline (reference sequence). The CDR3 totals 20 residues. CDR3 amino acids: CASSSTLRGAENGGTYEQYF. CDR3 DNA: TGTGCCAGCAGTTCCACCCTAAGAGGCGCGGAAAACGGAGGAACCTACGAGCAGTACTTC.

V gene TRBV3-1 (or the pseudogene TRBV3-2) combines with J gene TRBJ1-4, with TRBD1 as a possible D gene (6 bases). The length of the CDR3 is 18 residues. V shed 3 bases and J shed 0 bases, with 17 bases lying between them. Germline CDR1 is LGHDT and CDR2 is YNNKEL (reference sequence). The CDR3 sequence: CASSHGRGYDSTNEKLFF. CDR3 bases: TGTGCCAGCAGCCACGGCAGGGGATACGATTCAACTAATGAAAAACTGTTTTTT.

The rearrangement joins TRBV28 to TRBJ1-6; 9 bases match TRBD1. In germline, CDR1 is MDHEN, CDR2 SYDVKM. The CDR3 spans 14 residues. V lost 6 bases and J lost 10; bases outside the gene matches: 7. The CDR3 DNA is TGTGCCAGCAGCCGGACAGGGGTTGGGTCACCCCTCCACTTT. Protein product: CASSRTGVGSPLHF.

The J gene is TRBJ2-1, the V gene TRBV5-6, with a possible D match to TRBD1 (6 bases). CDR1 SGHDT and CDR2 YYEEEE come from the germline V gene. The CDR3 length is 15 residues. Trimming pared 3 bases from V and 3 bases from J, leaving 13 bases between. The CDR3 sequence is CASSSGQRDYNEQFF. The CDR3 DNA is TGTGCCAGCAGCTCCGGACAGAGAGACTACAATGAGCAGTTCTTC. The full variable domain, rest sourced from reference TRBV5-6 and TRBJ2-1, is DAGVTQSPTHLIKTRGQQVTLRCSPKSGHDTVSWYQQALGQGPQFIFQYYEEEERQRGNFPDRFSGHQFPNYSSELNVNALLLGDSALYLCASSSGQRDYNEQFFGPGTRLTVL.

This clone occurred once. CDR3 amino acids: CASSQAGGTYEQYF. CDR3 DNA sequence: TGTGCCAGCAGCCAAGCGGGAGGGACCTACGAGCAGTACTTC. This sequence joins TRBV4-2 and TRBJ2-7; 8 positions match TRBD2. The CDR3 has 14 amino acids. Germline V gene lookup returns CDR1 LGHNA and CDR2 YNFKEQ. The ends lost 1 base at V and 2 bases at J; junction bases unmatched: 1.

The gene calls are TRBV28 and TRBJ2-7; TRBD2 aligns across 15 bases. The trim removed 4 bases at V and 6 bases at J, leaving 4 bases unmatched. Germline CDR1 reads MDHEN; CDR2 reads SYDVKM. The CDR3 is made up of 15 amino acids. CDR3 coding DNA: TGTGCCAGCAGTTCAGGACTAGCGGGAGGGGGCGAGCAGTACTTC. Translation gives CASSSGLAGGGEQYF.

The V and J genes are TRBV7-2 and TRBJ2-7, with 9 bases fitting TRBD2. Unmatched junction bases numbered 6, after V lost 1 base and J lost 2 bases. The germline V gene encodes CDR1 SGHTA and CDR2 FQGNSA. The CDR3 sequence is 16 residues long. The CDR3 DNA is TGTGCCAGCAGCTTAGTATCGACTAGCGGAGCCTACGAGCAGTACTTC. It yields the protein CASSLVSTSGAYEQYF.

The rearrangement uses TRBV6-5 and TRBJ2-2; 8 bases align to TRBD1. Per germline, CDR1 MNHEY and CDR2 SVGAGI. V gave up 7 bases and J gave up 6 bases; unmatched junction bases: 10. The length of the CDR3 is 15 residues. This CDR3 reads CASTLRDRIAGELFF. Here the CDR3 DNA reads TGTGCCAGCACCCTGCGGGACAGGATCGCCGGGGAGCTGTTTTTT.

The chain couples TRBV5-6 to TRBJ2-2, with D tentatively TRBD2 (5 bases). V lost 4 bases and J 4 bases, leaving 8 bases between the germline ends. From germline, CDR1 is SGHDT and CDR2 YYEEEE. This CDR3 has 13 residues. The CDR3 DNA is TGTGCCAGCAGCCCAGCGGTCACCGGGGAGCTGTTTTTT. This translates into CASSPAVTGELFF.

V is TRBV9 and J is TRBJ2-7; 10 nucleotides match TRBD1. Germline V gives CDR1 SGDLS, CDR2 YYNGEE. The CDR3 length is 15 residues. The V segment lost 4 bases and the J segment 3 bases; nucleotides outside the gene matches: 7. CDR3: CASSLRQGANYEQYF. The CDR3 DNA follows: TGTGCCAGCAGCTTACGACAGGGGGCTAACTACGAGCAGTACTTC.

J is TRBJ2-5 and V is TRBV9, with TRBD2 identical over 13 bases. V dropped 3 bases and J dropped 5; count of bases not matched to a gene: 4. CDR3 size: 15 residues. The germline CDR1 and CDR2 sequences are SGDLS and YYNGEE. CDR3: CASSAGLAGVETQYF. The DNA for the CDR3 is TGTGCCAGCAGCGCCGGACTAGCGGGAGTCGAGACCCAGTACTTC.

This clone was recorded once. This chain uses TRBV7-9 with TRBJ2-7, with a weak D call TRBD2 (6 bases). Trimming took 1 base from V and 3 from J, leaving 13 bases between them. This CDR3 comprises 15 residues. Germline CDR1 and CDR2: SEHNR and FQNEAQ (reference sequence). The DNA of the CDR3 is TGTGCCAGCAGCTTAGATGGAGCGGGTAGCTACGAGCAGTACTTC. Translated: CASSLDGAGSYEQYF.

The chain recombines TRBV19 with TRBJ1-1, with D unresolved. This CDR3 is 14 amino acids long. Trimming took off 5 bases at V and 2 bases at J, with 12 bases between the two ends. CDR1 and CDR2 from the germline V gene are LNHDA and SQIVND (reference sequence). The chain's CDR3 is CASSAISANTEAFF. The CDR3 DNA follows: TGTGCCAGTAGTGCGATCTCCGCAAACACTGAAGCTTTCTTT.

The CDR3 region has the DNA TGTGCCAGCGGACAGGCCTCCTATAATTCACCCCTCCACTTT. Amino acids: CASGQASYNSPLHF. V usage is TRBV28 and J usage is TRBJ1-6, with 7 positions matching TRBD1. The CDR3 extends over 14 amino acids. In germline, CDR1 is MDHEN, CDR2 SYDVKM. V was pared by 8 bases and J by 0 bases, with 1 base of the junction left unmatched.

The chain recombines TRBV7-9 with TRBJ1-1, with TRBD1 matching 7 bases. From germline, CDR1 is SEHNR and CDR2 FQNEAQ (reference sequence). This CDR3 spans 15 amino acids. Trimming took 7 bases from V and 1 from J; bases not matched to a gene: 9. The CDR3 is CASTLGGTENTEAFF. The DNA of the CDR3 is TGTGCCAGCACCCTAGGGGGGACAGAGAACACTGAAGCTTTCTTT. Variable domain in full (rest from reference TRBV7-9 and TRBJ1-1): DTGVSQNPRHKITKRGQNVTFRCDPISEHNRLYWYRQTLGQGPEFLTYFQNEAQLEKSRLLSDRFSAERPKGSFSTLEIQRTEQGDSAMYLCASTLGGTENTEAFFGQGTRLTVV.

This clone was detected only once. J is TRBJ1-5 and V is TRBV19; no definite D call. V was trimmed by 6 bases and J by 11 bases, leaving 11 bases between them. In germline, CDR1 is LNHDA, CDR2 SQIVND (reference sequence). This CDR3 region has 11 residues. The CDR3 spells CASSTREAQHF. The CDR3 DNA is TGTGCCAGTAGCACAAGGGAGGCCCAGCATTTT.

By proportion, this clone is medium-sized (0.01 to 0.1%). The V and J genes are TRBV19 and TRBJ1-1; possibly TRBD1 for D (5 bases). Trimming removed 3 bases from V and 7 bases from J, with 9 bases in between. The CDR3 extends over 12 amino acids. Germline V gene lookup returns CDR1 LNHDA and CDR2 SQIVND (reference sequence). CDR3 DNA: TGTGCCAGTAGTATGGGGCGAGGTGAAGCTTTCTTT. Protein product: CASSMGRGEAFF.